This is a list of T cell receptor beta chains from one sample in a study of blood T cell repertoires in COVID-19. Sequenced by immunoSEQ multiplex PCR; TCRdb stores in-frame clones only, minus some. The sample has more than 100,000 clones; around 89% are singletons. The sample comprised peripheral blood. All receptors derive from a woman aged 60 to 75 with COVID-19, enrolled during active disease. The CDR3 runs from the conserved cysteine through the conserved F or W. D genes are given only for firm matches. Only some rows state a clone size, as once, few, many or a class for expanded clones.

size	V	D	J	DNA	CDR3
NA	TRBV29-1	NA	TRBJ2-3	TGCAGCGTTGACAGGGGCACAGATACGCAGTATTTT	CSVDRGTDTQYF
NA	TRBV6-5	TRBD1	TRBJ1-1	TGTGCCAGCAGTTTAACCGGGACAGGGGTTAGCACTGAAGCTTTCTTT	CASSLTGTGVSTEAFF
NA	TRBV30	NA	TRBJ1-2	TGTGCCTGGACGTCGGGAAACTATGGCTACACCTTC	CAWTSGNYGYTF
NA	TRBV9	TRBD1	TRBJ2-7	TGTGCCAGCAGCGTAGTTTTCAAAGAAAAGAACTATTACAGGGGAAGTGTTCTCGAGCAGTACTTC	CASSVVFKEKNYYRGSVLEQYF
NA	TRBV5-4	TRBD1	TRBJ2-7	TGTGCCAGCAGTCCCGGGACAGGGCCTTGGGAGCAGTACTTC	CASSPGTGPWEQYF
once	TRBV4-3	NA	TRBJ2-6	TGCGCCAGCAGCCAAGATACCGGGACTGTGATCTCTGGGGCCAACGTCCTGACTTTC	CASSQDTGTVISGANVLTF
NA	TRBV4-2	NA	TRBJ2-4	TGTGCCAGCAGCTTCTCGGGTGCAGATCGGACCAAAAACATTCAGTACTTC	CASSFSGADRTKNIQYF
once	TRBV15	NA	TRBJ2-7	TGTGCCACCAGCAGAGATCGGGGGACAGTCCATTACGAGCAGTACTTC	CATSRDRGTVHYEQYF
few	TRBV6-5	TRBD1	TRBJ2-7	TGTGCCAGCACCTCCTTGACAGGGTACGAGCAGTACTTC	CASTSLTGYEQYF
NA	TRBV6-2/TRBV6-3	NA	TRBJ1-1	TGTGCCAGCAGTTACTCGTGGAGTGACACTGAAGCTTTCTTT	CASSYSWSDTEAFF
NA	TRBV10-2	TRBD1	TRBJ2-7	TGCGCCAGCGGGACCCGACAGGGAGTATCCTACGAGCAGTACTTC	CASGTRQGVSYEQYF
NA	TRBV6-5	NA	TRBJ1-1	TGTGCCAGCAGTTACGGTAGGAGTGCCCTGAACACTGAAGCTTTCTTT	CASSYGRSALNTEAFF
few	TRBV4-1	NA	TRBJ1-5	TGCGCCAGCAGCCAAGGTGAGGGCCGCAATCAGCCCCAGCATTTT	CASSQGEGRNQPQHF
once	TRBV4-1	TRBD1	TRBJ2-5	TGCGCCAGCAGCCAATTTGACAGGGACCAAGAGACCCAGTACTTC	CASSQFDRDQETQYF
NA	TRBV3-1/TRBV3-2	NA	TRBJ1-4	TGTGCCAGCAGCCAAGCCACGAACAGGGAGGGCAGTAATGAAAAACTGTTTTTT	CASSQATNREGSNEKLFF
NA	TRBV15	NA	TRBJ1-6	TGTGCCACCAGCAGTAGCTCCTATAATTCACCCCTCCACTTT	CATSSSSYNSPLHF
NA	TRBV4-1	NA	TRBJ1-1	TGCGCCAGCAGACCCACAGGGAACACTGAAGCTTTCTTT	CASRPTGNTEAFF
once	TRBV7-3	TRBD1	TRBJ2-2	TGTGCCAGCAGCTCAACCGGGACAGGGATACCCGGGGAGCTGTTTTTT	CASSSTGTGIPGELFF
NA	TRBV6-4	NA	TRBJ2-1	TGTGCCAGCAGTGACTCTTCTAGCAATGAGCAGTTCTTC	CASSDSSSNEQFF
NA	TRBV6-5	NA	TRBJ1-3	TGTGCCAGCAGTTACAGGGGGTCTGGAAACACCATATATTTT	CASSYRGSGNTIYF
NA	TRBV5-1	NA	TRBJ2-7	TGCGCCAGCAGCTTCCAGGGGTACAACTACGAGCAGTACTTC	CASSFQGYNYEQYF
NA	TRBV15	NA	TRBJ2-7	TGTGCCACCAGCAGAGATATCAGGGTGGGGTACGAGCAGTACTTC	CATSRDIRVGYEQYF
NA	TRBV6-5	NA	TRBJ1-1	TGTGCCAGCAGCCCACCGGGAAATTCAGCTTTCTTT	CASSPPGNSAFF
NA	TRBV30	NA	TRBJ2-7	TGTGCCTGGAGTGTCGGGGGGCCGAGAGAGCAGTACTTC	CAWSVGGPREQYF
NA	TRBV4-2	NA	TRBJ1-1	TGTGCCAGCAGCCAAGTTGGGCAGGGGAACACTGAAGCTTTCTTT	CASSQVGQGNTEAFF
once	TRBV9	TRBD2	TRBJ2-1	TGTGCCAGCAGCGTAGGTAATAGCGGGGGTTACAATGAGCAGTTCTTC	CASSVGNSGGYNEQFF
NA	TRBV5-1	NA	TRBJ2-1	TGCGCCAGCAGGTTAGCTCTATCGGAGCAGTTCTTC	CASRLALSEQFF
NA	TRBV7-8	TRBD2	TRBJ2-5	TGTGCCAGCAGCTTAGGGAATTTCGGGGGGGCTTGGCAAGAGACCCAGTACTTC	CASSLGNFGGAWQETQYF
NA	TRBV6-1	NA	TRBJ2-3	TGTGCCAGCAGTGAAGGAATTAGTTACGCAGATACGCAGTATTTT	CASSEGISYADTQYF
few	TRBV6-5	TRBD1	TRBJ1-2	TGTGCCAGCAGTCCCCGGGACAGGGGCTCTGGCTACACCTTC	CASSPRDRGSGYTF
NA	TRBV11-3	TRBD2	TRBJ2-1	TGTGCCAGCAGCTTATCTGGCGGGGGGGAAGCTGAGCAGTTCTTC	CASSLSGGGEAEQFF
NA	TRBV12-3/TRBV12-4	TRBD1	TRBJ2-5	TGTGCCAGCAGACTGACAGGGGAAGAGACCCAGTACTTC	CASRLTGEETQYF
NA	TRBV5-8	NA	TRBJ1-5	TGTGCCAGCGGCAGACGGGATCAGCCCCAGCATTTT	CASGRRDQPQHF
NA	TRBV3-1/TRBV3-2	TRBD1	TRBJ1-4	TGTGCCAGCAGCCCAACCGGGACAGGGGTCGCCCCCTCACCGCCCCTTGCAACTAATGAAAAACTGTTTTTT	CASSPTGTGVAPSPPLATNEKLFF
NA	TRBV7-2	NA	TRBJ2-5	TGTGCCAGCAGCTTCCCCCAGGGTAGGGGGACCCAGTACTTC	CASSFPQGRGTQYF
few	TRBV6-1	TRBD1	TRBJ1-2	TGTGCCAGCAGTGAAGATGAAGGACAGGGCAACTATGGCTACACCTTC	CASSEDEGQGNYGYTF
NA	TRBV9	NA	TRBJ1-5	TGTGCCAGCAGCGTAGGGAGGGCCCTTAATCAGCCCCAGCATTTT	CASSVGRALNQPQHF
NA	TRBV25-1	NA	TRBJ2-7	TGTGCCAGCAGTGCCTCAAGGGGCAGGTCCCATTCCTACGAGCAGTACTTC	CASSASRGRSHSYEQYF
once	TRBV27	TRBD1	TRBJ2-7	TGTGCCAGCAGTTTATGGGGACAGGGCGGCACCTACGAGCAGTACTTC	CASSLWGQGGTYEQYF